This T cell receptor beta chain emerged from a study of T cells in Graves' hyperthyroidism and ophthalmopathy. Study results and limitations: The model foresaw ophthalmopathy a median approximately 6.3 months prior to onset. Also found in blood were most expanded thyroid clonotypes above 0.001.

Fresh 10 ml peripheral blood yielded PBMCs. RNA transcripts were the template for amplifying TCR beta CDR3 regions. With the HTBI primer set, the TCR CDR3 went through a first round of RT-PCR. TCRdb independently ran MiXCR on the multiplex PCR reads; one entry per CDR3 protein. Among 550,000 to 650,000 distinct CDR3 sequences listed, roughly 14% were seen once. Germline CDR1 SNHLY, CDR2 FYNNEI. Trimming left V 0 bases short and J 0 bases short, with 9 bases between. The CDR3 sequence is 15 residues long. This clonotype was counted ten times or more. Antigen unknown. Sequenced sample: blood. The source of this sequence is a woman aged 25-40 years with Graves' hyperthyroidism that later progressed to Graves' ophthalmopathy. This chain links TRBV2 with TRBJ2-7, with unresolved D. The CDR3 spells CASSEAQWSSYEQYF. CDR3 DNA sequence: TGTGCCAGCAGTGAAGCGCAGTGGAGCTCCTACGAGCAGTACTTC. Drawing the rest from reference TRBV2 and TRBJ2-7, the complete variable domain is EPEVTQTPSHQVTQMGQEVILRCVPISNHLYFYWYRQILGQKVEFLVSFYNNEISEKSEIFDDQFSVERPDGSNFTLKIRSTKLEDSAMYFCASSEAQWSSYEQYFGPGTRLTVT.